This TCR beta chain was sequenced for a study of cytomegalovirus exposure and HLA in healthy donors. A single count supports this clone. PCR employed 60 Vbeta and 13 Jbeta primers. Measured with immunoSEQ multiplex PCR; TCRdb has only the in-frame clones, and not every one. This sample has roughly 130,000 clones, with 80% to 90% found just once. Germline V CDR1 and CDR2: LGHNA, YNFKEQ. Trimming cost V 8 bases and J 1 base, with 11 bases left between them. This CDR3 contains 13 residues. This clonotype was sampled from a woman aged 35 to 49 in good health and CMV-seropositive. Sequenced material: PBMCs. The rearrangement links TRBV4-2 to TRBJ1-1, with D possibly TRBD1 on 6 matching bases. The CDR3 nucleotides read TGTGCCAGCGGGGACACCTGGAACACTGAAGCTTTCTTT. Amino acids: CASGDTWNTEAFF.